The following is a T cell receptor beta chain sequence with its context. These data are taken from a study of cytomegalovirus exposure and HLA in healthy donors. Method: immunoSEQ multiplex PCR; TCRdb's copy keeps in-frame clones and lacks some. Of approximately 81,000 clones in the sample, approximately 93% are singletons; the top ten hold approximately 0.67%. The CDR3 has 13 amino acids. J gave up 5 bases and V 5 bases, and 5 bases lay outside the gene matches. Germline V gene data show CDR1 as SGHTA and CDR2 as FQGTGA. This sequence joins TRBV7-3 and TRBJ2-5; TRBD1 aligns across 7 bases. The origin of this receptor is a man in his late teens or twenties in good health and CMV-seronegative. Sequencing was performed on PBMCs. The CDR3 DNA reads as TGTGCCAGCAGCCAGGGGGTCCGGGAGACCCAGTACTTC. Encoded protein: CASSQGVRETQYF.